Included here is one T cell receptor beta chain sequence, with context. The antigen it recognizes is unknown. Base-call qualities are not available, and no considerably larger clone is one nucleotide away. V is pared back by 8 bases and J by 1 base, with 17 bases lying between the germline termini. From a lookup of the germline V gene, CDR1 and CDR2 are SGHAT and FQNNGV. The CDR3 holds 16 amino acids from the cysteine to the phenylalanine. CDR3 DNA is the only sequence kept; it has 48 bases, read in frame from the first base. The sample belongs to a study of T cell changes during pregnancy in multiple sclerosis (dated by TCRdb to about 2019). For the wider study: The study examined how the T cell repertoire changed over the course of pregnancy in women with multiple sclerosis.

Libraries were made using the immunoSEQ multiplex PCR assay. The clones in this table, taken by TCRdb from immuneACCESS, are in-frame only. Not every clone is retained; where verified, under half of the shortfall comes from an unresolved V gene, and the cause of the rest is unknown. The sample table lists about 75,000 clones, 85% to 95% of them with a count of one. Less than 0.15% of the sample lies in the top ten. The sequencing used CD4+ T cells from peripheral blood mononuclear cells, collected after pregnancy. The chain employs TRBV11-2 and TRBJ2-2, with no confident D gene call. The sequence came from a female donor with multiple sclerosis, enrolled in a pregnancy study. The CDR3 corresponds to CASRVFVQVNTGELFF. The nucleotide sequence reads TGTGCCAGCCGGGTTTTCGTACAAGTGAACACCGGGGAGCTGTTTTTT.